The TCR beta chain under discussion was sequenced for a study of blood T cells in healthy people across ages. A second PCR, run for about 7 to 12 cycles, used a sample-barcoded 5' primer plus a J-beta primer mix. MiXCR was run by TCRdb on the 5' RACE reads, yielding one entry per CDR3 protein. Of over 1.5 million distinct CDR3 sequences listed, about 49% are singletons. Germline lookup yields CDR1 SGHRS and CDR2 YFSETQ. V gave up 0 bases and J gave up 3 bases, with 15 bases separating them. The length of the CDR3 is 17 residues. The sequenced sample consisted of blood. The gene calls are TRBV5-1 and TRBJ1-4; D gene uncertain. The sequence was collected from a woman in her thirties or forties in good health. The CDR3 DNA sequence: TGCGCCAGCAGCTTGGCCCAAGGGCCCGAAGCTAATGAAAAACTGTTTTTT. Amino acid sequence: CASSLAQGPEANEKLFF.